This T cell receptor beta chain was captured by sequencing in a study of radiation and T cells in renal cell carcinoma. Study summary: Nephrectomy followed 15 Gy stereotactic body radiation by 4 weeks. General study points: In blood, top tumor clones expanded by 2 weeks, shrinking by 4.

Details on this clone: Its antigen is as yet unknown.

TCRdb's copy holds only in-frame clones and misses some; the assay was immunoSEQ multiplex PCR. This table holds 95,000 to 150,000 clones, roughly 80% found once. V was shortened by 7 bases and J by 0 bases, with 11 bases between the two germline ends. The CDR3 has 14 residues. From germline, CDR1 is MDHEN and CDR2 SYDVKM. Specified time point: baseline pretreatment blood. As to treatment: 15 Gy SBRT to primary tumor, nephrectomy 4 weeks later. The material sequenced was blood, taken from a patient whose treatment included radiotherapy and nephrectomy. The source of this sequence is a woman between 55 and 75 years old with renal cell carcinoma. The chain has TRBV28 and TRBJ2-3; D unclear. The CDR3 here is CASNLGASTDTQYF. The CDR3 DNA follows: TGTGCCAGCAATTTGGGTGCTAGCACAGATACGCAGTATTTT.